This TCR beta chain derives from a study of CD8+ T cells in alopecia areata. Study context: Patients received oral tofacitinib, 5 to 10 mg twice daily, for moderate-to-severe alopecia areata. Tofacitinib therapy took 6 to 18 months; 6 months off drug came after. Findings and caveats of the study: Many expanded lesional clones stayed in scalp and blood while on tofacitinib. Scalp sequencing captures resident alphabeta T cells of normal skin too.

cDNA reverse transcribed from extracted RNA served as the sequencing template. TCRdb's copy holds only in-frame clones and misses some; the assay was immunoSEQ multiplex PCR. The table shows around 100,000 clones, with around 50% occurring only once. CDR1 is SGDLS and CDR2 is YYNGEE in the germline V gene. CDR3 length: 17 residues. J lost 0 bases, V lost 6 bases, and 14 bases had no gene match. Described treatment: oral pan-JAK inhibitor, 5-10 mg twice daily. A few counts support this clone. Antigen specificity is unknown. The V and J genes are TRBV9 and TRBJ1-1; 7 bases are shared with TRBD1. Sequenced here: CD8+ T cells sorted from blood, sampled at week 24, from a patient treated with tofacitinib. This receptor was identified in a human donor with alopecia areata. This CDR3 reads CASTKTGTAKMNTEAFF. Written as DNA, the CDR3 is TGTGCCAGCACGAAAACCGGGACAGCCAAAATGAACACTGAAGCTTTCTTT. Drawing the rest from reference TRBV9 and TRBJ1-1, the complete variable domain is DSGVTQTPKHLITATGQRVTLRCSPRSGDLSVYWYQQSLDQGLQFLIQYYNGEERAKGNILERFSAQQFPDLHSELNLSSLELGDSALYFCASTKTGTAKMNTEAFFGQGTRLTVV.